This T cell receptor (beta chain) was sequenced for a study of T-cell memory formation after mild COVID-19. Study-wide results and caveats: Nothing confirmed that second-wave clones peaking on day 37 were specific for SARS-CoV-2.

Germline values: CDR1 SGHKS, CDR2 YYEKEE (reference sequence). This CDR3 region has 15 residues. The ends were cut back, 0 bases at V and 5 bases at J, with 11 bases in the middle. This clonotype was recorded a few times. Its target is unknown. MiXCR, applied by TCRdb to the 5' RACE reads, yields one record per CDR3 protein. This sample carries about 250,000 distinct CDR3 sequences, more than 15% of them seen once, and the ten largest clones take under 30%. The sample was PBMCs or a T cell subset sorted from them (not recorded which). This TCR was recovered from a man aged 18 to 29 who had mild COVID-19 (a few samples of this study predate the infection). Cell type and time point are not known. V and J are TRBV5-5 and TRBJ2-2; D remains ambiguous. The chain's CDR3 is CASSLDQRRTGELFF. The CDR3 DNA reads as TGTGCCAGCAGCTTGGATCAGAGGCGGACCGGGGAGCTGTTTTTT.